This passage covers 6 T cell receptor beta chains from one sample sequenced in a study of T cell changes during pregnancy in multiple sclerosis (dated by TCRdb to the late 2010s). The library relied on the immunoSEQ multiplex PCR assay. TCRdb holds this immuneACCESS table with in-frame rearrangements only. Some clones are missing; in checked studies, unresolved V genes explain under half, and the rest has no known cause. The sample records 90,000 or so clones, more than 85% of which are singletons. The ten largest clones take up 1.5% of the sample. Sequencing was performed on peripheral blood, taken in the first trimester of pregnancy. Source of these receptors: a female donor with multiple sclerosis, enrolled in a pregnancy study.

The chain employs TRBV30 and TRBJ2-2; 10 bases agree with TRBD1. The CDR3 extends over 15 amino acids. CDR1 is GTSNPN, CDR2 SVGIG, per germline (reference sequence). J gave up 5 bases and V 1 base, and 4 bases lay outside the gene matches. In DNA form, the CDR3 reads TGTGCCTGGAGTGCTGGGACAGGGGATACCGGGGAGCTGTTTTTT. It translates to CAWSAGTGDTGELFF.

This sequence joins TRBV30 and TRBJ2-2; TRBD2 matches 11 bases. Per the germline V gene, CDR1 is GTSNPN and CDR2 is SVGIG (reference sequence). This CDR3 is 15 amino acids long. Losses at the gene ends were 4 bases for V and 6 bases for J; bases not matched to a gene: 7. CDR3 amino acids: CAWNSGRAGAGELFF. CDR3 in DNA: TGTGCCTGGAATAGCGGGAGGGCCGGGGCCGGGGAGCTGTTTTTT.

This rearrangement joins TRBV28 to TRBJ1-4; 10 nucleotides match TRBD1. CDR1 is MDHEN and CDR2 is SYDVKM in the germline V gene. Trimming took 5 bases from V and 8 from J; bases not matched to a gene: 8. The CDR3 contains 15 residues. CDR3 DNA sequence: TGTGCCAGCAGTCAACGGACAGGGGGTTTGGAAAAACTGTTTTTT. It translates to CASSQRTGGLEKLFF.

The chain combines TRBV29-1 with TRBJ2-1; 9 nucleotides align to TRBD2. There are 15 residues in the CDR3. Germline CDR1 and CDR2: SQVTM and ANQGSEA. Germline trimming cut 7 bases from V and 2 bases from J; bases unmatched to any gene: 9. The CDR3 region has the DNA TGCAGCGCCCGGGTGGCTAGCGGGACCTACAATGAGCAGTTCTTC. Its protein is CSARVASGTYNEQFF.

This chain uses TRBV6-5 with TRBJ2-5, with D perhaps matching TRBD2 (5 bases). CDR3 length: 14 residues. CDR1 is MNHEY, CDR2 SVGAGI, per germline. V was pared by 2 bases and J by 5 bases, with 12 bases between. The CDR3 DNA sequence: TGTGCCAGCAGTTACGAAGTGGGAGTGGAGACCCAGTACTTC. It encodes CASSYEVGVETQYF.

This chain joins TRBV5-1 and TRBJ1-2, with 10 bases aligning to TRBD1. The CDR3 consists of 13 residues. CDR1 and CDR2 (germline): SGHRS, YFSETQ. V shed 6 bases and J 9 bases; nucleotides not matched to a gene: 8. CDR3 protein: CASIGQGGRRYTF. CDR3 nucleotides: TGCGCCAGCATCGGACAGGGGGGGAGGCGCTACACCTTC.